Sequencing of this T cell receptor beta chain was carried out in a study of cytomegalovirus exposure and HLA in healthy donors. Study outcomes and limitations: As was reported, the classifier diagnosed cytomegalovirus status with high specificity and sensitivity. CMV antigen specificity of a few CMV-associated chains was confirmed in vitro.

Method: immunoSEQ multiplex PCR; TCRdb's copy keeps in-frame clones and lacks some. The sample records fewer than 200,000 clones, roughly 86% being singletons. This CDR3 spans 15 amino acids. Germline CDR1 is SGHRS and CDR2 is YFSETQ. V lost 0 bases, J lost 1 base, and 10 bases lay in between. This clone showed up just once. Its specificity is unknown. What was sequenced was PBMCs. The clonotype comes from a young woman in good health and CMV-seropositive. The V call is TRBV5-1, the J call TRBJ1-1, with D tentatively TRBD1 (5 bases). CDR3 protein: CASSLVGRGNTEAFF. CDR3 sequence (DNA): TGCGCCAGCAGCTTGGTAGGGAGGGGGAACACTGAAGCTTTCTTT.